This passage covers 8 T cell receptor beta chains from one sample sequenced in a study of cytomegalovirus exposure and HLA in healthy donors. It was with 60 Vbeta and 13 Jbeta primers that the PCR ran. Here immunoSEQ multiplex PCR was the method, and the copy in TCRdb shows in-frame clones only, minus some. The profile shows 130,000 or so clones, about four fifths of them singletons. The sequenced material came from PBMCs. These receptors all stem from a young man in good health and CMV-seronegative.

This clone occurred once. J is TRBJ2-7 and V is TRBV30; TRBD1 aligns across 7 bases. The germline V gene has CDR1 GTSNPN and CDR2 SVGIG (reference sequence). CDR3 length equals 13 residues. Unmatched junction bases numbered 2, after V lost 0 bases and J lost 3 bases. In DNA form, the CDR3 reads TGTGCCTGGAGTGTAGACAGGGACTACGAGCAGTACTTC. Its protein product is CAWSVDRDYEQYF.

The rearrangement joins TRBV2 to TRBJ2-7; 12 nucleotides align to TRBD2. The CDR3 loop spans 15 amino acids. The germline gives CDR1 SNHLY, CDR2 FYNNEI. Unmatched junction bases numbered 9, after V lost 6 bases and J lost 6 bases. The CDR3 sequence is CASRALAGGHSEQYF. The CDR3 nucleotides are TGTGCCAGCAGGGCCCTAGCGGGAGGGCATAGCGAGCAGTACTTC.

This chain uses TRBV30 with TRBJ1-3; D is unresolved. This CDR3 has 13 amino acids. The V and J ends lost 0 bases and 4 bases respectively, with 7 bases between them. The germline gives CDR1 GTSNPN, CDR2 SVGIG (reference sequence). CDR3 amino acids: CAWSVQSGNTIYF. The DNA of the CDR3 is TGTGCCTGGAGTGTACAGTCCGGAAACACCATATATTTT. Drawing the rest from reference TRBV30 and TRBJ1-3, the complete variable domain is SQTIHQWPATLVQPVGSPLSLECTVEGTSNPNLYWYRQAAGRGLQLLFYSVGIGQISSEVPQNLSASRPQDRQFILSSKKLLLSDSGFYLCAWSVQSGNTIYFGEGSWLTVV.

This clone was detected once. The rearrangement links TRBV11-3 to TRBJ2-5, with D perhaps TRBD2 (6 bases). The CDR3 contains 13 residues. Per the germline V gene, CDR1 is SGHNT and CDR2 is YENEEA. Trimming removed 3 bases at V and 3 bases at J, with 8 bases between. The CDR3 reads CASSFRGEETQYF. The CDR3 nucleotides read TGTGCCAGCAGCTTTCGCGGGGAAGAGACCCAGTACTTC.

V usage is TRBV7-2 and J usage is TRBJ2-1; D possibly corresponds to TRBD2 (6 bases). The ends were cut back, 5 bases at V and 4 bases at J, with 12 bases in the middle. Germline values: CDR1 SGHTA, CDR2 FQGNSA. The CDR3 has 14 residues. CDR3 sequence: CASSTVGGYNEQFF. CDR3 nucleotides: TGTGCCAGCAGCACAGTCGGGGGATACAATGAGCAGTTCTTC.

The chain links TRBV7-2 to TRBJ2-3; TRBD1 matches at 7 bases. V gave up 2 bases and J gave up 5 bases; unmatched junction bases: 7. The CDR3 covers 15 residues. CDR1 and CDR2 (germline): SGHTA, FQGNSA. The CDR3 protein is CASSLTRGRRDTQYF. In nucleotides, the CDR3 is TGTGCCAGCAGCTTAACGAGGGGGCGACGAGATACGCAGTATTTT.

The chain couples TRBV2 to TRBJ2-7, with unresolved D. This CDR3 spans 13 amino acids. V was pared by 10 bases and J by 2 bases, with 15 bases between. Per germline, CDR1 SNHLY and CDR2 FYNNEI. The chain's CDR3 is CATQLGAAYEQYF. The CDR3 DNA follows: TGTGCCACTCAATTAGGAGCAGCCTACGAGCAGTACTTC. Looking up the rest from reference TRBV2 and TRBJ2-7 gives the full variable domain: EPEVTQTPSHQVTQMGQEVILRCVPISNHLYFYWYRQILGQKVEFLVSFYNNEISEKSEIFDDQFSVERPDGSNFTLKIRSTKLEDSAMYFCATQLGAAYEQYFGPGTRLTVT.

The chain links TRBV25-1 to TRBJ2-2; 9 bases map to TRBD1. J was trimmed by 5 bases and V by 5 bases; bases with no gene match: 6. The CDR3 is made up of 15 amino acids. Germline CDR1 is MGHDK and CDR2 is SYGVNS. The chain's CDR3 is CASSTPGQGTGELFF. The CDR3 nucleotides are TGTGCCAGCAGTACTCCGGGACAGGGAACCGGGGAGCTGTTTTTT.